The 29 T cell receptor beta chains in this list originate from one sample, sequenced in a study of T-cell memory formation after mild COVID-19. MiXCR, applied by TCRdb to the 5' RACE reads, yields one record per CDR3 protein. Of around 390,000 distinct CDR3 sequences listed, approximately 16% are singletons. The sample comprised PBMCs or a T cell subset sorted from them (not recorded which). These receptors originate from a man younger than 35 who had mild COVID-19 (a few samples of this study predate the infection). Cell type and time point are not known.

The chain couples TRBV29-1 to TRBJ1-2, with D perhaps TRBD1 (6 bases). This CDR3 has 15 amino acids. V lost 0 bases and J 4 bases, leaving 15 bases between the germline ends. Per the germline V gene, CDR1 is SQVTM and CDR2 is ANQGSEA. The CDR3 reads CSVEELIGQTYGYTF. In DNA, the CDR3 is TGCAGCGTTGAAGAACTAATTGGACAGACCTATGGCTACACCTTC.

The V call is TRBV7-2, the J call TRBJ1-4; 8 nucleotides align to TRBD1. CDR1 is SGHTA, CDR2 FQGNSA, per germline. The V and J ends lost 5 bases and 8 bases, in that order; junction bases with no gene match: 10. This CDR3 spans 15 amino acids. The CDR3 nucleotides are TGTGCCAGCAGCCCATGGACAGGGATTGACGAAAAACTGTTTTTT. The encoded protein is CASSPWTGIDEKLFF.

The V and J genes are TRBV4-2 and TRBJ2-4, with 8 nucleotides matching TRBD2. J gave up 2 bases and V 1 base, and 4 bases lay outside the gene matches. The CDR3 spans 16 residues. Germline loops: CDR1 LGHNA, CDR2 YNFKEQ. CDR3 protein: CASSQAGGPSKNIQYF. The CDR3 DNA is TGTGCCAGCAGCCAAGCGGGGGGGCCATCCAAAAACATTCAGTACTTC.

Many counts were recorded for this clonotype. The rearrangement uses TRBV25-1 and TRBJ2-1, with a weak D call TRBD1 (7 bases). This CDR3 has 14 amino acids. The V gene's germline CDR1 is MGHDK and CDR2 SYGVNS. Trimming shortened V by 3 bases and J by 8 bases, and 14 bases separated the two germline ends. The CDR3 bases are TGTGCCAGCAGTGACCAAGGAGGGGGCGATGAGCAGTTCTTC. Amino acids: CASSDQGGGDEQFF.

This clonotype was picked up a small number of times. The chain uses TRBV7-9 and TRBJ1-1; D unresolved. The CDR3 covers 15 residues. The V end was cut by 4 bases, the J end by 1 base, with 13 bases between. Germline V gene data show CDR1 as SEHNR and CDR2 as FQNEAQ (reference sequence). CDR3 sequence (DNA): TGTGCCAGCAGCTATAATTCGTGGGGGAACACTGAAGCTTTCTTT. It encodes CASSYNSWGNTEAFF. Full variable domain (outside the CDR3, taken from reference TRBV7-9 and TRBJ1-1): DTGVSQNPRHKITKRGQNVTFRCDPISEHNRLYWYRQTLGQGPEFLTYFQNEAQLEKSRLLSDRFSAERPKGSFSTLEIQRTEQGDSAMYLCASSYNSWGNTEAFFGQGTRLTVV.

The chain recombines TRBV2 with TRBJ1-5; D ambiguous. V lost 0 bases and J 6 bases, leaving 15 bases between the germline ends. This CDR3 region has 16 residues. Germline values: CDR1 SNHLY, CDR2 FYNNEI. In DNA, the CDR3 is TGTGCCAGCAGTGAAGCCCGGGCAGGCCGTACTCAGCCCCAGCATTTT. The encoded protein is CASSEARAGRTQPQHF.

This clonotype was counted only a few times. In DNA form, the CDR3 reads TGTGCCAGCAGCTTAGAATTGCTAGCGGTCGGGGAGCTGTTTTTT. The encoded protein is CASSLELLAVGELFF. V and J are TRBV7-2 and TRBJ2-2, with 7 bases that match TRBD2. Germline V gene lookup returns CDR1 SGHTA and CDR2 FQGNSA. Trimming at V came to 1 base and at J to 7 bases, leaving 6 bases not matched to a gene. The CDR3 has 15 residues.

The J gene is TRBJ2-3, the V gene TRBV27; D gene ambiguous. The CDR3 loop spans 16 amino acids. Germline CDR1 reads MNHEY; CDR2 reads SMNVEV (reference sequence). V was shortened by 1 base and J by 0 bases, with 11 bases between the two germline ends. The DNA of the CDR3 is TGTGCCAGCAGTTTATATGTCCCCGCTAGCACAGATACGCAGTATTTT. Its protein is CASSLYVPASTDTQYF.

The chain couples TRBV3-1 to TRBJ2-3; possibly TRBD2 for D (7 bases). Germline loops: CDR1 LGHDT, CDR2 YNNKEL (reference sequence). The CDR3 length is 16 residues. V was shortened by 4 bases and J by 2 bases, with 16 bases between the two germline ends. The CDR3 reads CASSLAGAYPTDTQYF. CDR3 bases: TGTGCCAGCAGCCTCGCGGGGGCCTATCCCACAGATACGCAGTATTTT.

In its sample, this clonotype was seen a few times. This chain's CDR3 is CASSRGGADTQYF. CDR3 nucleotide sequence: TGCGCCAGCAGTCGCGGGGGTGCAGATACGCAGTATTTT. The V and J genes are TRBV4-3 and TRBJ2-3, with 7 bases that match TRBD2. Germline values: CDR1 LGHNA, CDR2 YSLEER. The CDR3 is 13 residues long. V lost 6 bases and J lost 4; bases outside the gene matches: 4.

This clonotype occurred a few times. The DNA of the CDR3 is TGTGCCATCAGTGATCAGTATGAGCAGTTCTTC. Its translation is CAISDQYEQFF. The V call is TRBV10-3, the J call TRBJ2-1, with D unresolved. The CDR3 runs to 11 residues. V was pared by 3 bases and J by 8 bases, with 5 bases between. Germline assignment: CDR1 ENHRY and CDR2 SYGVKD.

The V and J genes are TRBV9 and TRBJ1-2; maybe TRBD1 (5 bases). Germline V CDR1 and CDR2: SGDLS, YYNGEE. With 0 bases removed from V and 4 bases from J, the gap between germline ends came to 10 bases. This CDR3 comprises 14 residues. DNA for the CDR3: TGTGCCAGCAGCGTAGGCGGGGCTTTCTATGGCTACACCTTC. It specifies CASSVGGAFYGYTF.

This clonotype was counted ten times or more. The chain combines TRBV6-5 with TRBJ1-1; D is perhaps TRBD1 (5 bases). The CDR3 loop spans 12 amino acids. Germline lookup yields CDR1 MNHEY and CDR2 SVGAGI. Trimming removed 5 bases from V and 7 bases from J, with 11 bases in between. CDR3 sequence (DNA): TGTGCCAGCAGTCAGGGACCCATTGAAGCTTTCTTT. Encoded protein: CASSQGPIEAFF.

This rearrangement joins TRBV2 to TRBJ2-3; no firm D call. CDR1 is SNHLY, CDR2 FYNNEI, per germline. The CDR3 is 11 amino acids. Trimming shortened V by 6 bases and J by 6 bases, and 7 bases separated the two germline ends. Written as DNA, the CDR3 is TGTGCCAGCAGGCTCGCTGATACGCAGTATTTT. Protein sequence: CASRLADTQYF.

The sample holds many counts of this clonotype. The rearrangement uses TRBV29-1 and TRBJ1-2; 10 bases align to TRBD1. The germline V gene has CDR1 SQVTM and CDR2 ANQGSEA. The CDR3 length is 13 residues. Trimming removed 4 bases from V and 9 bases from J; junction bases left unmatched: 8. CDR3 protein: CSVVAGQGSRYTF. For the CDR3, the DNA is TGCAGCGTTGTCGCGGGACAGGGGTCGCGCTACACCTTC.

In nucleotides, the CDR3 is TGCGCCAGCAGCTGGACGACTAGCGGGGGCACCGGGGAGCTGTTTTTT. Its translation is CASSWTTSGGTGELFF. This chain joins TRBV5-1 and TRBJ2-2, with 12 positions matching TRBD2. After removal of 3 bases from V and 4 bases from J, the junction contained 4 bases not matched to a gene. The CDR3 sequence is 16 residues long. Germline lookup yields CDR1 SGHRS and CDR2 YFSETQ.

This clonotype has a handful of counts. V and J are TRBV20-1 and TRBJ2-7; D is perhaps TRBD2 (5 bases). The germline V and J ends were trimmed by 4 bases and 3 bases, with 10 bases remaining between them. In germline, CDR1 is DFQATT, CDR2 SNEGSKA (reference sequence). This CDR3 has 12 residues. The CDR3 nucleotides are TGCAGTGCTAAGATTGCGGGCTACGAGCAGTACTTC. Translated, it gives CSAKIAGYEQYF.

A few counts support this clonotype. As DNA, the CDR3 is TGCGCCAGCAGCTTGGAGTCTTCTGGGTACGAGCAGTACTTC. Encoded protein: CASSLESSGYEQYF. The chain uses TRBV5-1 and TRBJ2-7, with D uncertain. The CDR3 contains 14 residues. Germline CDR1 reads SGHRS; CDR2 reads YFSETQ. V was trimmed by 0 bases and J by 4 bases, leaving 11 bases between them.

This clonotype was counted a few times. This CDR3 is CASSSSRQGKDYGYTF. CDR3 nucleotide sequence: TGTGCCAGCAGCTCAAGTCGACAGGGGAAGGACTATGGCTACACCTTC. The gene calls are TRBV7-9 and TRBJ1-2; 8 bases map to TRBD1. The CDR3 extends over 16 amino acids. V lost 4 bases and J lost 3; bases outside the gene matches: 10. Germline-derived CDR1 and CDR2 are SEHNR and FQNEAQ (reference sequence). Based on the CDR3 plus reference TRBV7-9 and TRBJ1-2, the full variable domain is DTGVSQNPRHKITKRGQNVTFRCDPISEHNRLYWYRQTLGQGPEFLTYFQNEAQLEKSRLLSDRFSAERPKGSFSTLEIQRTEQGDSAMYLCASSSSRQGKDYGYTFGSGTRLTVV.

This clonotype has more than one count but fewer than ten. The chain carries TRBV7-2 and TRBJ2-2, with 11 nucleotides matching TRBD2. V dropped 4 bases and J dropped 1; count of bases not matched to a gene: 2. Per germline, CDR1 SGHTA and CDR2 FQGNSA. The CDR3 totals 16 residues. The CDR3 here is CASSSSGGKNTGELFF. The CDR3 coding sequence is TGTGCCAGCAGCTCTAGCGGGGGGAAGAACACCGGGGAGCTGTTTTTT.

This clonotype has more than one count but fewer than ten. V is TRBV7-2 and J is TRBJ2-3; D ambiguous. Germline assignment: CDR1 SGHTA and CDR2 FQGNSA. The CDR3 is 12 residues long. Trimming pared 4 bases from V and 2 bases from J, leaving 4 bases between. CDR3 loop: CASSYYTDTQYF. CDR3 bases: TGTGCCAGCAGCTATTACACAGATACGCAGTATTTT.

This clonotype occurred many times. The genes are TRBV12-3 or TRBV12-4 and TRBJ1-5; tentative D call: TRBD1 (5 bases). The CDR3 is 12 residues long. V was clipped by 5 bases and J by 12 bases, with 14 bases between them. As DNA, the CDR3 is TGTGCCAGCAGTCCTTCCATAGGACACCAGCATTTT. This codes for CASSPSIGHQHF.

The V gene is TRBV28, the J gene TRBJ1-3; 9 positions match TRBD1. CDR1 is MDHEN, CDR2 SYDVKM, per germline. This CDR3 has 16 residues. Trimming at V came to 6 bases and at J to 2 bases, leaving 8 bases not matched to a gene. CDR3 amino acids: CASSPVGQGTGNTIYF. For the CDR3, the DNA is TGTGCCAGCAGCCCCGTGGGACAGGGAACTGGAAACACCATATATTTT.

A few counts support this clonotype. The chain joins TRBV4-3 to TRBJ2-7; D gene uncertain. Germline CDR1 and CDR2: LGHNA and YSLEER. Trimming pared 1 base from V and 0 bases from J, leaving 7 bases between. The CDR3 is 14 amino acids. The CDR3 region is CASSQVGPSYEQYF. CDR3 coding DNA: TGCGCCAGCAGCCAAGTCGGGCCCTCCTACGAGCAGTACTTC.

The DNA of the CDR3 is TGTGCCACCAGCCCCCGGGACTATCAGCCCCAGCATTTT. It encodes CATSPRDYQPQHF. J is TRBJ1-5 and V is TRBV15; possibly TRBD1 for D (5 bases). CDR3 length: 13 amino acids. V lost 5 bases, J lost 5 bases, and 10 bases lay in between. Germline values: CDR1 LNHNV, CDR2 YYDKDF (reference sequence).

Concerning this clonotype: A much larger clone sits a single nucleotide away, making a read error possible. The chain uses TRBV5-1 and TRBJ2-2, with D tentatively TRBD2 (7 bases). The CDR3 length is 15 residues. Germline V CDR1 and CDR2: SGHRS, YFSETQ. For the CDR3, the DNA is TGCGCCAGCAGCTCCCAGGGAGGGGACACCGGGGAGCTGATTTTT. This sequence encodes CASSSQGGDTGELIF.

This clonotype was seen a handful of times. The V gene is TRBV4-2, the J gene TRBJ2-3, with D possibly TRBD1 on 5 matching bases. Trimming took off 0 bases at V and 2 bases at J, with 21 bases between the two ends. Germline CDR1 LGHNA, CDR2 YNFKEQ. This CDR3 has 19 amino acids. Here the CDR3 reads CASSQEGAGPAADTDTQYF. The CDR3 DNA reads as TGTGCCAGCAGCCAAGAAGGTGCAGGGCCCGCCGCGGACACAGATACGCAGTATTTT.

The chain couples TRBV4-3 to TRBJ1-1; TRBD1 matches at 8 bases. Germline CDR1 LGHNA, CDR2 YSLEER. V shed 0 bases and J 1 base; nucleotides not matched to a gene: 7. This CDR3 region has 17 residues. This CDR3 reads CASSQDSPGGQNTEAFF. The DNA for the CDR3 is TGCGCCAGCAGCCAAGATAGCCCAGGGGGCCAGAACACTGAAGCTTTCTTT.

This clonotype appeared many times. This chain connects TRBV5-1 to TRBJ2-1; D may be TRBD2 (6 bases). CDR1 is SGHRS and CDR2 is YFSETQ in the germline V gene. The CDR3 consists of 22 residues. V was cut by 1 base and J by 0 bases, with 29 bases left in between. CDR3 in amino acids: CASSLRGYQSRTLITSYNEQFF. DNA for the CDR3: TGCGCCAGCAGCTTGCGGGGGTATCAATCCCGTACTCTCATTACCTCCTACAATGAGCAGTTCTTC.